This T cell receptor beta chain was sequenced during a study of T cell responses to AZD1222 COVID-19 vaccine. With 0 bases removed from V and 7 bases from J, the gap between germline ends came to 11 bases. From germline, CDR1 is SGDLS and CDR2 YYNGEE. CDR3 length: 15 residues. Researchers grouped second doses given at about 4 or about 12 weeks into one pool. Sequenced by immunoSEQ multiplex PCR; TCRdb stores in-frame clones only, minus some. The sample holds 85,000 to 120,000 clones; roughly 88% are singletons and the top ten take around 7.6%. Material: peripheral blood, obtained 28 days after the second AZD1222 dose. The clonotype comes from an adult who received the AZD1222 COVID-19 vaccine. The V and J genes are TRBV9 and TRBJ1-6; D not resolved. In DNA, the CDR3 is TGTGCCAGCAGCGTAGGACAACCCCAAAATTCACCCCTCCACTTT. This codes for CASSVGQPQNSPLHF.